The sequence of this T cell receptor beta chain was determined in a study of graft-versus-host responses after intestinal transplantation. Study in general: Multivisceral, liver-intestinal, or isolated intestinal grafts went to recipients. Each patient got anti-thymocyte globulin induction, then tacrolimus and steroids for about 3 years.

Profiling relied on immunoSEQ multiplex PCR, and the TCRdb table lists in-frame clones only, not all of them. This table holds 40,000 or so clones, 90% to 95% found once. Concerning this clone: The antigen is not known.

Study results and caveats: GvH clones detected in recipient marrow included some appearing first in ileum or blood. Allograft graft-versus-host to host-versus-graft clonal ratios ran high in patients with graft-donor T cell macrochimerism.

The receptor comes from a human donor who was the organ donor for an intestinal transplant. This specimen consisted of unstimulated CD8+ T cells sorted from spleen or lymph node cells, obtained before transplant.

The CDR3 bases are TGTGCCAGCTCATTGGCGGGCTCCTACGAGCAGTACTTC. Amino acids: CASSLAGSYEQYF. The chain uses TRBV28 and TRBJ2-7; D perhaps matches TRBD2 (5 bases). The V end lost 8 bases, the J end lost 0 bases, and 11 bases lay between the germline ends. CDR1 and CDR2 from the germline V gene are MDHEN and SYDVKM. CDR3 length: 13 amino acids.